This TCR beta chain was sequenced for a study of somatic mutations in cytotoxic T cells in rheumatoid arthritis (dated by TCRdb to 2016 to 2017). At the level of the whole study: Before any treatment started and right after they were diagnosed, patients gave peripheral blood samples (about 30 ml EDTA). A FACSAria II or Sony SH800 was used to flow-sort some V beta antibody-stained T-cell populations at nearly 100% purity, and TCRB sequencing was also done on sorted V beta1+ cells. The study asked whether expanded CD8+ T-cell clones in newly diagnosed, untreated rheumatoid arthritis carry somatic mutations, and used TCRB deep sequencing to characterize clonality. A total of some 62 rheumatoid arthritis patients and 15 to 25 healthy controls underwent TCRB deep sequencing. Median age was essentially the same in the patient group and the control group. General findings and caveats noted by the study authors: CD8+ T-cell clonality did not differ significantly between rheumatoid arthritis patients and age-matched healthy controls. An increase of CD8+ clonality with age was seen in patients (Spearman r ~ 0.49) but not in healthy controls. The antigen targets of the expanded CD8+ clones were unknown, and absence from virus-specific databases did not rule out viral specificity. In about an eighth of the roughly 65 patients the largest CD8+ clone exceeded 20% of CD8+ cells, and several identical CD8+ TCRB sequences were shared between blood and synovial fluid. The finding that TRBV07 was slightly underrepresented in patients was left unadjusted for multiple comparisons.

This clone showed up just once. It has no known antigen specificity. Per-base qualities were not stored, and no clone one base away is much larger. Between the V and J ends, shortened by 3 bases and 8 bases respectively, the junction contains 17 bases. From the germline V gene, CDR1 is SGDLS and CDR2 is YYNGEE. Counted from cysteine to phenylalanine, this CDR3 has 14 amino acids. The entry retains the CDR3 DNA only, 42 bases that are in frame from base 1. CD4+ and CD8+ cells were isolated by positive magnetic bead selection on an AutoMACS, and purity was checked by flow cytometry. After a first flow cytometry screen using a TCR V beta antibody panel, clonal expansions were characterized through TCRB deep sequencing of sorted CD8+ fractions. Ficoll-Paque PLUS density gradient separation was used to isolate peripheral blood mononuclear cells. DNA from CD4-enriched, CD8-enriched or PBMC samples was extracted using Nucleospin Tissue or Tissue XS kits and then quantified on a Qubit 2.0 fluorometer.

The immunoSEQ assay was applied to genomic DNA for TCRB CDR3 sequencing. In the original analysis: When patient CD8+ clones exceeding 1% were checked against published virus-specific TCRB sequences, only a few matched. Analyses were restricted to productive TCRB rearrangements. Clonality was expressed as a Shannon entropy-based productive clonality index, with each clone defined by a unique TCRB CDR3 sequence. Repertoire overlap for a pair of samples was computed from each clone's template counts relative to total templates per sample. V-gene usage measured by flow cytometry correlated with TCRB sequencing V-gene usage, with a Spearman r of less than 0.65. TCRdb holds this immuneACCESS table with in-frame rearrangements only. Some clones are missing; in checked studies, unresolved V genes explain under half, and the rest has no known cause. V, J and clone size were drawn from that table, and D and trimming were deduced from the DNA. The sample records 15,000 to 20,000 clones, more than 60% of which are singletons. The ten largest clones capture roughly 4.8% of the sample.

The source of this sequence is an adult with rheumatoid arthritis. Sequencing was carried out using CD8+ T cells sorted from blood. The rearranged segments are TRBV9 and TRBJ2-5; the D region may be TRBD1 or TRBD2, each matching 5 bases equally. The CDR3 region has the sequence CASSDERPRGTQYF. The sequence in DNA is TGTGCCAGCAGCGACGAACGGCCCCGGGGCACCCAGTACTTC. Supplemented by the reference TRBV9 and TRBJ2-5 proteins around the CDR3, the complete variable domain is DSGVTQTPKHLITATGQRVTLRCSPRSGDLSVYWYQQSLDQGLQFLIQYYNGEERAKGNILERFSAQQFPDLHSELNLSSLELGDSALYFCASSDERPRGTQYFGPGTRLLVL.